This TCR beta chain was observed in a study of blood T cells in healthy people across ages. The CDR3 loop spans 17 amino acids. V was pared by 4 bases and J by 4 bases, with 7 bases of the junction left unmatched. Germline CDR1 SNHLY, CDR2 FYNNEI. The second PCR ran roughly 6 to 11 cycles with a sample-barcoded 5' primer and J-beta primers. One entry per CDR3 protein, called by TCRdb with MiXCR from the 5' RACE reads. In the table there are 700,000 to 900,000 distinct CDR3 sequences, 53% of which are singletons. Isolating PBMCs gave at least 6.5 million of these cells per sample. Study-level findings and limits: Donors of long life had a larger count of naive CD4+ cells and greater diversity than aged donors.

As for this clonotype: Its specificity is unknown.

V is TRBV2 and J is TRBJ2-1; 13 bases agree with TRBD2. Sequencing input: blood. The TCR comes from a man older than 75 in good health. The CDR3 sequence is CASSGPGTSGKYNEQFF. The CDR3 coding sequence is TGTGCCAGCAGTGGCCCCGGGACTAGCGGGAAGTACAATGAGCAGTTCTTC.